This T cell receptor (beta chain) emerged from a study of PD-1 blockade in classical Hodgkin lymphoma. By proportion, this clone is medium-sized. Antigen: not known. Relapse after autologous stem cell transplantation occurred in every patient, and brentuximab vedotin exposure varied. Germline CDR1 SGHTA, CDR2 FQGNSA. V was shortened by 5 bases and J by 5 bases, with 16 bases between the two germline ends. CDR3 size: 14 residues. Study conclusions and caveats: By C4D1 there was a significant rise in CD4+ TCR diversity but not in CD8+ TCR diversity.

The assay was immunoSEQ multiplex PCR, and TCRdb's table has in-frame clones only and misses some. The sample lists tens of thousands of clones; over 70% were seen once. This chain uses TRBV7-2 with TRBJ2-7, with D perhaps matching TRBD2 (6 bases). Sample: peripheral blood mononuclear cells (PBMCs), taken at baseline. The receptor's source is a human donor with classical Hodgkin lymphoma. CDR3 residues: CASSGGDGRNEQYF. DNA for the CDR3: TGTGCCAGCAGCGGCGGGGACGGGCGCAACGAGCAGTACTTC. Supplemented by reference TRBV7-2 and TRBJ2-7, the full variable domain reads GAGVSQSPSNKVTEKGKDVELRCDPISGHTALYWYRQSLGQGLEFLIYFQGNSAPDKSGLPSDRFSAERTGGSVSTLTIQRTQQEDSAVYLCASSGGDGRNEQYFGPGTRLTVT.